The 14 T cell receptor beta chains reported below all come from one sample, sequenced in a study of radiotherapy plus CTLA-4 blockade in lung cancer. Profiling relied on immunoSEQ multiplex PCR, and the TCRdb table lists in-frame clones only, not all of them. Found here are some 30,000 clones, roughly three quarters of them singletons; the top ten hold 13% to 15%. This specimen consisted of peripheral blood, obtained from a patient treated with radiotherapy plus ipilimumab. The receptor source for this set is a human donor with non-small cell lung cancer that progressed on radiotherapy plus ipilimumab.

This sequence joins TRBV28 and TRBJ1-1, with 7 bases that match TRBD1. Trimming took 5 bases from V and 11 from J; bases not matched to a gene: 14. Per the germline V gene, CDR1 is MDHEN and CDR2 is SYDVKM. There are 14 residues in the CDR3. The CDR3 region has the DNA TGTGCCAGCAGTGAGGGCGAAGCACAGGGGCGGGCTTTCTTT. Protein product: CASSEGEAQGRAFF.

This chain connects TRBV27 to TRBJ2-7, with 8 bases identical to TRBD1. Germline V lookup: CDR1 MNHEY, CDR2 SMNVEV (reference sequence). Trimming removed 5 bases from V and 6 bases from J; junction bases left unmatched: 9. The CDR3 contains 14 residues. The CDR3: CASSQGQGALEQYF. In nucleotides, the CDR3 is TGTGCCAGCAGTCAAGGACAGGGAGCCCTCGAGCAGTACTTC.

The rearrangement links TRBV4-1 to TRBJ1-1; 9 nucleotides line up with TRBD1. V lost 3 bases to trimming and J lost 0 bases; unmatched junction nucleotides: 14. In germline, CDR1 is MGHRA, CDR2 YSYEKL. This CDR3 contains 19 residues. DNA of the CDR3: TGCGCCAGCAGCCACCTTCCGGGACAGGGATATCTTATGAACACTGAAGCTTTCTTT. Its translation is CASSHLPGQGYLMNTEAFF.

In its sample, this clone was seen a few times. The chain joins TRBV5-6 to TRBJ1-3; no clear D. The CDR3 runs to 14 residues. Germline V gene sequence: CDR1 SGHDT, CDR2 YYEEEE. V was trimmed by 5 bases and J by 1 base, leaving 10 bases between them. CDR3 sequence: CASSLRRSGNTIYF. The CDR3 region has the DNA TGTGCCAGCAGTCTGAGGAGATCTGGAAACACCATATATTTT.

CDR3 loop: CASTVSRGGMETQYF. The CDR3 DNA reads TGTGCCAGCACCGTCTCCCGAGGGGGGATGGAGACCCAGTACTTC. The chain recombines TRBV28 with TRBJ2-5; D tentatively reads TRBD1 or TRBD2 (6 bases each). Germline CDR1 MDHEN, CDR2 SYDVKM. There are 15 residues in the CDR3. V was shortened by 7 bases and J by 5 bases, with 20 bases between the two germline ends.

This chain joins TRBV5-5 and TRBJ1-2, with D unresolved. The V gene's germline CDR1 is SGHKS and CDR2 YYEKEE (reference sequence). CDR3 length equals 12 residues. Trimming took 2 bases from V and 7 from J, leaving 9 bases between them. The CDR3 spells CASSLVRFGYTF. The CDR3 DNA is TGTGCCAGCAGCTTAGTCCGTTTTGGCTACACCTTC. Together with reference TRBV5-5 and TRBJ1-2, the CDR3 gives the full variable domain: DAGVTQSPTHLIKTRGQQVTLRCSPISGHKSVSWYQQVLGQGPQFIFQYYEKEERGRGNFPDRFSARQFPNYSSELNVNALLLGDSALYLCASSLVRFGYTFGSGTRLTVV.

The chain couples TRBV28 to TRBJ1-1; D gene uncertain. The V gene lost 1 base and the J gene lost 1 base, with 7 bases spanning the gap. Germline CDR1 is MDHEN and CDR2 is SYDVKM. CDR3 length: 14 residues. CDR3 region: CASSLFSSNTEAFF. In nucleotides, the CDR3 is TGTGCCAGCAGTTTATTTTCCTCGAACACTGAAGCTTTCTTT.

The chain is built from TRBV5-6 and TRBJ1-5; tentative D call: TRBD1 (5 bases). Germline assignment: CDR1 SGHDT and CDR2 YYEEEE. Trimming shortened V by 2 bases and J by 3 bases, and 9 bases separated the two germline ends. This CDR3 has 14 amino acids. As DNA, the CDR3 is TGTGCCAGCAGCTTTAGGGGATACAATCAGCCCCAGCATTTT. As protein: CASSFRGYNQPQHF.

The gene calls are TRBV28 and TRBJ2-2, with D maybe TRBD1 (6 bases). Trimming pared 5 bases from V and 2 bases from J, leaving 12 bases between. The CDR3 totals 15 residues. Germline CDR1 MDHEN, CDR2 SYDVKM. CDR3 in amino acids: CASSLWTDNTGELFF. In DNA, the CDR3 is TGTGCCAGCAGTCTCTGGACAGATAACACCGGGGAGCTGTTTTTT.

The chain carries TRBV12-2 and TRBJ1-5. TRBV12-2 is designated a pseudogene. The CDR3 length is 17 residues. The CDR3 region is CASRPVAGAGGNQPQHF. CDR3 bases: TGTGCAAGTCGCCCCGTAGCCGGGGCTGGCGGCAATCAGCCCCAGCATTTT.

The chain is built from TRBV9 and TRBJ1-3; D is unresolved. The CDR3 loop spans 15 amino acids. Germline-derived CDR1 and CDR2 are SGDLS and YYNGEE. Trimming took off 0 bases at V and 0 bases at J, with 7 bases between the two ends. The CDR3 nucleotides read TGTGCCAGCAGCGTAGGCACCGTCTCTGGAAACACCATATATTTT. Amino acid sequence: CASSVGTVSGNTIYF.

V usage is TRBV7-9 and J usage is TRBJ2-7; 9 bases match TRBD1. Unmatched junction bases numbered 6, after V lost 5 bases and J lost 10 bases. The germline CDR1 and CDR2 sequences are SEHNR and FQNEAQ (reference sequence). The CDR3 runs to 12 residues. This CDR3 reads CASSIGDREQYF. The CDR3 region has the DNA TGTGCCAGCAGCATCGGGGACAGGGAACAGTACTTC.

The chain combines TRBV6-1 with TRBJ1-1; 12 bases agree with TRBD1. The CDR3 is 16 residues long. Germline loops: CDR1 MNHNS, CDR2 SASEGT. The V segment lost 2 bases and the J segment 10 bases; nucleotides outside the gene matches: 11. The CDR3 DNA follows: TGTGCCAGCAGTGAAAGGGAACCGGGACAGGGGGCATCAGCTTTCTTT. Translating it yields CASSEREPGQGASAFF.

The chain combines TRBV6-1 with TRBJ1-1; D gene unclear. Trimming shortened V by 11 bases and J by 0 bases, and 13 bases separated the two germline ends. The germline V gene has CDR1 MNHNS and CDR2 SASEGT. The CDR3 has 13 amino acids. CDR3 protein: CACTIGMNTEAFF. For the CDR3, the DNA is TGTGCCTGCACCATAGGCATGAACACTGAAGCTTTCTTT.